This TCR beta chain was retrieved from a study of metastatic and nonmetastatic thyroid tumors. Study conclusions and caveats: TCR beta diversity was reportedly significantly higher in malignant thyroid tumors than benign nodules, in blood and tumor.

At least ten counts were recorded for this clone. What it binds is not known. Via MiXCR, TCRdb re-called the PCR reads. Seen here are roughly 20,000 clones, around a third observed once, and the top ten hold around an eighth. This CDR3 is 14 amino acids long. CDR1 and CDR2 (germline): LNHNV, YYDKDF (reference sequence). V was clipped by 1 base and J by 4 bases, with 9 bases between them. Thyroid surgery took place with no prior treatment in any patient. Sequenced material: blood. The chain combines TRBV15 with TRBJ2-3, with a possible D match to TRBD2 (6 bases). The clonotype originates from a female donor with papillary thyroid cancer or a benign thyroid nodule (not recorded which). Some clones in this sample may be carry-over from other donors' samples. The CDR3 region is CATSRAGVADTQYF. In DNA form, the CDR3 reads TGTGCCACCAGCAGAGCGGGAGTGGCAGATACGCAGTATTTT. The variable domain in full, completed from reference TRBV15 and TRBJ2-3, reads DAMVIQNPRYQVTQFGKPVTLSCSQTLNHNVMYWYQQKSSQAPKLLFHYYDKDFNNEADTPDNFQSRRPNTSFCFLDIRSPGLGDTAMYLCATSRAGVADTQYFGPGTRLTVL.